This section outlines one T cell receptor beta chain sequence together with its context. Trimming took off 6 bases at V and 5 bases at J, with 17 bases between the two ends. The CDR3 spans 15 residues. Looked up from germline, CDR1 is MNHEY and CDR2 is SVGAGI. How the authors handled the data: The authors estimated nucleated cell counts from reference gene primer amplification. The protocol was immunoSEQ multiplex PCR, while the TCRdb copy is restricted to in-frame clones and leaves out a portion. The DNA was the basis for D and trimming; V, J and clone size are from that table. This table has roughly 70,000 clones, about 91% appearing once. The entry originates in a study of blood T cell repertoires in COVID-19. Study background: Italy, Spain and the United States were the sources of the convalescent and acute COVID-19 samples. The cDNA or gDNA used as material had been derived from T cells, B-cell-depleted T cells, or PBMCs.

V and J are TRBV6-5 and TRBJ2-1; a weak D match, TRBD2 (6 bases). The receptor was derived from a woman in her 70s with acute or convalescent COVID-19. Sequenced material: peripheral blood. The CDR3, as DNA: TGTGCCAGCAGCCACCGGGACTCGCGGAACAATGAGCAGTTCTTC. Amino acid sequence: CASSHRDSRNNEQFF.